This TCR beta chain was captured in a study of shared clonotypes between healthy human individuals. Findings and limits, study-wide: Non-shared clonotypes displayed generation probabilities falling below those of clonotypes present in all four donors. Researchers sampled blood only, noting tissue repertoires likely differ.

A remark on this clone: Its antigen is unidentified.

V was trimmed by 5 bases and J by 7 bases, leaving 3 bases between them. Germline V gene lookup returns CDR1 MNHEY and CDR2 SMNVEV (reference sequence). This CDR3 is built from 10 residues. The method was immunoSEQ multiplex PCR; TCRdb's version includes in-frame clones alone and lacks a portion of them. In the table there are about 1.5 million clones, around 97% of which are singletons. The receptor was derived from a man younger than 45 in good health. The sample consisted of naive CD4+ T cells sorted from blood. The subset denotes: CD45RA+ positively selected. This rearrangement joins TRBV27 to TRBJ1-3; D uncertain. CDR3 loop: CASSPNTIYF. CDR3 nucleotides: TGTGCCAGCAGTCCCAACACCATATATTTT.